The TCR beta chain under discussion was sequenced for a study of blood T cell repertoires in COVID-19. Across the whole study: The cDNA or gDNA used as material had been derived from T cells, B-cell-depleted T cells, or PBMCs.

The assay was immunoSEQ multiplex PCR, and TCRdb's table has in-frame clones only and misses some. Of approximately 180,000 clones listed, about 91% were seen once; the top ten hold approximately 2.1%. The germline V gene has CDR1 SGHVS and CDR2 FQNEAQ. Trimming removed 4 bases from V and 6 bases from J; junction bases left unmatched: 7. This CDR3 spans 15 amino acids. The chain joins TRBV7-8 to TRBJ2-1; 9 positions agree with TRBD1. The sequence derives from a woman between 40 and 50 years old with acute COVID-19. Material: PBMCs or T cells enriched from blood (not recorded which). CDR3 in DNA: TGTGCCAGCAGCTACCATGACAGGGGGGGCAATGAGCAGTTCTTC. Amino acid sequence: CASSYHDRGGNEQFF. Using reference TRBV7-8 and TRBJ2-1 for the parts outside the CDR3, the full variable domain is GAGVSQSPRYKVAKRGQDVALRCDPISGHVSLFWYQQALGQGPEFLTYFQNEAQLDKSGLPSDRFFAERPEGSVSTLKIQRTQQEDSAVYLCASSYHDRGGNEQFFGPGTRLTVL.